Listed below are T cell receptor beta chains from one sample, sequenced in a study of T cell repertoires in cytomegalovirus infection. TCRdb ran MiXCR on the reads and lists one entry per CDR3 protein. The sample has hundreds of thousands of distinct CDR3 sequences; 20% to 30% are singletons. The sequenced sample was CD8+ T cells from PBMCs. The receptors were sampled from a human donor in good health (CMV status not recorded). Some clones in this sample may be carry-over from other donors' samples. The CDR3 runs from the conserved cysteine through the conserved F or W. Each record gives: clone size, V gene, J gene, D gene, CDR3 protein, CDR3 DNA. A D gene is named only where the DNA matches it firmly. Where a row states a size, it is once, few, many or the class of an expanded clone; other rows omit it.

clone_size: many
v_call: TRBV7-2
j_call: TRBJ2-5
d_call: NA
cdr3_aa: CASSLGVGETQYF
cdr3_nt: TGTGCCAGCAGCTTAGGGGTCGGTGAGACCCAGTACTTC

clone_size: NA
v_call: TRBV12-3/TRBV12-4
j_call: TRBJ1-2
d_call: NA
cdr3_aa: CASSVTLDSYYGYTF
cdr3_nt: TGTGCCAGCAGCGTTACCCTGGACAGCTACTATGGCTACACCTTC

clone_size: few
v_call: TRBV12-3/TRBV12-4
j_call: TRBJ2-2
d_call: TRBD1
cdr3_aa: CASSPFDRENTGELFF
cdr3_nt: TGTGCCAGCAGCCCCTTCGACAGGGAAAACACCGGGGAGCTGTTTTTT

clone_size: few
v_call: TRBV18
j_call: TRBJ1-1
d_call: TRBD1
cdr3_aa: CASLRGGLNTEAFF
cdr3_nt: TGTGCCAGCTTGAGAGGGGGCCTGAACACTGAAGCTTTCTTT

clone_size: NA
v_call: TRBV7-9
j_call: TRBJ1-1
d_call: NA
cdr3_aa: CASSLHDGSEAFF
cdr3_nt: TGTGCCAGCAGCTTGCACGACGGAAGTGAAGCTTTCTTT

clone_size: NA
v_call: TRBV28
j_call: TRBJ1-5
d_call: TRBD1
cdr3_aa: CASRFTTGFHQPQHF
cdr3_nt: TGTGCCAGCAGATTCACGACAGGGTTCCATCAGCCCCAGCATTTT

clone_size: many
v_call: TRBV7-2
j_call: TRBJ2-1
d_call: NA
cdr3_aa: CASSLAGVGNGYNEQFF
cdr3_nt: TGTGCCAGCAGCTTAGCGGGGGTCGGGAATGGGTACAATGAGCAGTTCTTC

clone_size: many
v_call: TRBV7-9
j_call: TRBJ2-6
d_call: NA
cdr3_aa: CASRRIPDSGANVLTF
cdr3_nt: TGTGCCAGCAGACGGATCCCGGACTCTGGGGCCAACGTCCTGACTTTC

clone_size: NA
v_call: TRBV2
j_call: TRBJ2-2
d_call: NA
cdr3_aa: CASRHRGPGELFF
cdr3_nt: TGTGCCAGTCGACACCGGGGTCCCGGGGAGCTGTTTTTT

clone_size: many
v_call: TRBV7-9
j_call: TRBJ1-1
d_call: NA
cdr3_aa: CASRGQMNTEAFF
cdr3_nt: TGTGCCAGCAGGGGGCAGATGAACACTGAAGCTTTCTTT

clone_size: many
v_call: TRBV7-6
j_call: TRBJ2-1
d_call: NA
cdr3_aa: CASMAGGTEQFF
cdr3_nt: TGTGCCAGCATGGCAGGGGGGACTGAGCAGTTCTTC

clone_size: NA
v_call: TRBV24-1
j_call: TRBJ2-1
d_call: NA
cdr3_aa: CAISDLDLPDNEQFF
cdr3_nt: TGTGCCATCAGTGATTTGGACCTCCCGGACAATGAGCAGTTCTTC

clone_size: NA
v_call: TRBV20-1
j_call: TRBJ2-3
d_call: TRBD1
cdr3_aa: CSAILTGGADTQYF
cdr3_nt: TGCAGTGCCATACTGACAGGGGGCGCAGATACGCAGTATTTT

clone_size: NA
v_call: TRBV5-5
j_call: TRBJ2-1
d_call: TRBD1
cdr3_aa: CASSPGTGKLGYNEQFF
cdr3_nt: TGTGCCAGCAGCCCCGGGACAGGAAAGTTGGGGTACAATGAGCAGTTCTTC

clone_size: NA
v_call: TRBV25-1
j_call: TRBJ1-2
d_call: NA
cdr3_aa: CASSQGLVYGYTF
cdr3_nt: TGTGCCAGCAGTCAGGGACTGGTTTATGGCTACACCTTC

clone_size: few
v_call: TRBV28
j_call: TRBJ2-5
d_call: NA
cdr3_aa: CASSLLTVYQETQYF
cdr3_nt: TGTGCCAGCAGCCTGTTGACAGTGTACCAAGAGACCCAGTACTTC

clone_size: NA
v_call: TRBV29-1
j_call: TRBJ2-7
d_call: NA
cdr3_aa: CSVVQKGEQYF
cdr3_nt: TGCAGCGTTGTGCAGAAGGGTGAGCAGTACTTC

clone_size: NA
v_call: TRBV24-1
j_call: TRBJ2-1
d_call: NA
cdr3_aa: CTTVRVHEQFF
cdr3_nt: TGTACCACCGTCCGGGTCCATGAGCAGTTCTTC

clone_size: NA
v_call: TRBV7-9
j_call: TRBJ2-7
d_call: TRBD1
cdr3_aa: CASSTSGLGQGSEQYF
cdr3_nt: TGTGCCAGCAGCACGAGCGGGTTGGGACAGGGTTCCGAGCAGTACTTC

clone_size: NA
v_call: TRBV7-2
j_call: TRBJ1-1
d_call: NA
cdr3_aa: CASSLTGGGGGTEAFF
cdr3_nt: TGTGCCAGCAGCTTAACGGGTGGGGGGGGCGGGACTGAAGCTTTCTTT

clone_size: few
v_call: TRBV19
j_call: TRBJ2-1
d_call: NA
cdr3_aa: CASSMPEKEIGYNEQFF
cdr3_nt: TGTGCCAGTAGTATGCCCGAGAAGGAGATTGGCTACAATGAGCAGTTCTTC

clone_size: few
v_call: TRBV29-1
j_call: TRBJ2-1
d_call: NA
cdr3_aa: CSVEMRVLNEQFF
cdr3_nt: TGCAGCGTTGAAATGCGGGTTTTAAATGAGCAGTTCTTC

clone_size: few
v_call: TRBV6-2/TRBV6-3
j_call: TRBJ2-1
d_call: TRBD2
cdr3_aa: CASGGLAGKYNEQFF
cdr3_nt: TGTGCCAGCGGGGGGCTAGCGGGGAAGTACAATGAGCAGTTCTTC

clone_size: NA
v_call: TRBV4-1
j_call: TRBJ2-3
d_call: NA
cdr3_aa: CASSQEGLTDTQYF
cdr3_nt: TGCGCCAGCAGCCAAGAAGGTCTCACAGATACGCAGTATTTT

clone_size: few
v_call: TRBV6-5
j_call: TRBJ1-1
d_call: NA
cdr3_aa: CASSYAAGEAFF
cdr3_nt: TGTGCCAGCAGTTACGCCGCAGGGGAAGCTTTCTTT

clone_size: few
v_call: TRBV6-6
j_call: TRBJ2-1
d_call: NA
cdr3_aa: CASSGSGPYNEQFF
cdr3_nt: TGTGCCAGCAGTGGGAGCGGGCCTTACAATGAGCAGTTCTTC

clone_size: NA
v_call: TRBV19
j_call: TRBJ2-1
d_call: NA
cdr3_aa: CASSIKRSSYNEQFF
cdr3_nt: TGTGCCAGTAGTATAAAGAGATCTTCCTACAATGAGCAGTTCTTC

clone_size: NA
v_call: TRBV27
j_call: TRBJ1-1
d_call: NA
cdr3_aa: CASSLLGGRSIKTEAFF
cdr3_nt: TGTGCCAGCAGCCTCCTTGGGGGGCGTTCGATAAAGACTGAAGCTTTCTTT

clone_size: few
v_call: TRBV7-9
j_call: TRBJ2-1
d_call: TRBD1
cdr3_aa: CASFSGDRGGLGEQFF
cdr3_nt: TGTGCCAGCTTCTCCGGGGACAGGGGAGGATTGGGTGAGCAGTTCTTC

clone_size: NA
v_call: TRBV29-1
j_call: TRBJ2-1
d_call: TRBD1
cdr3_aa: CSVVDPGTGRVSSYNEQFF
cdr3_nt: TGCAGCGTTGTCGATCCCGGGACAGGACGAGTGAGCTCCTACAATGAGCAGTTCTTC

clone_size: many
v_call: TRBV7-6
j_call: TRBJ2-1
d_call: NA
cdr3_aa: CASSLARSSSYNEQFF
cdr3_nt: TGTGCCAGCAGCTTAGCCCGGTCGAGCTCCTACAATGAGCAGTTCTTC